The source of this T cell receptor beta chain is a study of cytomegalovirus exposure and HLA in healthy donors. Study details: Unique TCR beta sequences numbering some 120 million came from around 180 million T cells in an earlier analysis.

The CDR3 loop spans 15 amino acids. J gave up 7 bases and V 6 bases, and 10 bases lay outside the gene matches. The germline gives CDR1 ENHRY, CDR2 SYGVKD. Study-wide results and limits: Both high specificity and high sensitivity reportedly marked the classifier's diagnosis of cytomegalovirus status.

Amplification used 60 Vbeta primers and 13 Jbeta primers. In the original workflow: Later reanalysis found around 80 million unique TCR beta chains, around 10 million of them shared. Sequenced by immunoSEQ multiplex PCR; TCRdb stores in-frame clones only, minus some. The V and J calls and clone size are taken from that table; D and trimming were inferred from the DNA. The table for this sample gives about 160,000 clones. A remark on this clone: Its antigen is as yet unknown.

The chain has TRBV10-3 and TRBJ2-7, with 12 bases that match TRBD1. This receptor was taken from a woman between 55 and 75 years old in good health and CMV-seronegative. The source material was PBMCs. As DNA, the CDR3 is TGTGCCATCAGACAACCGGGACAGGGGGCGGGTGAGCAGTACTTC. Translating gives CAIRQPGQGAGEQYF.